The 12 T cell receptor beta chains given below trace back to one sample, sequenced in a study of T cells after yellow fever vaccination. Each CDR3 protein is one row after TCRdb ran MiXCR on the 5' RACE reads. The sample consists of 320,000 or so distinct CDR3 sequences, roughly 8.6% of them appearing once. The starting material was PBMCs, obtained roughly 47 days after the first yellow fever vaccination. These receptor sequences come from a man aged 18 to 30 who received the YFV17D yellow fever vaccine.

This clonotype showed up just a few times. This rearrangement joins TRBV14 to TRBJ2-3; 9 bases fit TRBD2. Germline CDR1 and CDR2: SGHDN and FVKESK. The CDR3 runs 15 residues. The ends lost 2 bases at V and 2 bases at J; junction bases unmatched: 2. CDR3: CASSQLAGITDTQYF. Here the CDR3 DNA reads TGTGCCAGCAGCCAACTAGCGGGGATCACAGATACGCAGTATTTT. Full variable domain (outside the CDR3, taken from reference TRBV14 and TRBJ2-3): EAGVTQFPSHSVIEKGQTVTLRCDPISGHDNLYWYRRVMGKEIKFLLHFVKESKQDESGMPNNRFLAERTGGTYSTLKVQPAELEDSGVYFCASSQLAGITDTQYFGPGTRLTVL.

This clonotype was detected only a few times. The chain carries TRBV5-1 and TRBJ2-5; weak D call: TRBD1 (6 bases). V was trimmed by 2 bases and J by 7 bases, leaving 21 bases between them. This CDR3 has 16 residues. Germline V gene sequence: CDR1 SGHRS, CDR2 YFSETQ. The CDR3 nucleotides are TGCGCCAGCAGCTTCGAGACAGGCCTTTCCGGAAGGACCCAGTACTTC. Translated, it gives CASSFETGLSGRTQYF.

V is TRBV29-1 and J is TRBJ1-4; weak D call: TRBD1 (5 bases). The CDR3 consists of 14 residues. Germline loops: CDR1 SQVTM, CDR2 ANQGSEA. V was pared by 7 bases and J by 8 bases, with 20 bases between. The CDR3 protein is CSARVAGRREKLFF. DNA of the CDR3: TGCAGCGCCCGAGTGGCAGGGCGGAGAGAAAAACTGTTTTTT.

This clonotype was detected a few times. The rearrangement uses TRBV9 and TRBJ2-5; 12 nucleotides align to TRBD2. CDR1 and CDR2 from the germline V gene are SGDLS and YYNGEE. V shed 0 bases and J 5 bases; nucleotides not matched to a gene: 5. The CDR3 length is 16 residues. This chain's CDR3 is CASSVVPSGGGETQYF. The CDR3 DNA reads TGTGCCAGCAGCGTAGTCCCTAGCGGGGGGGGGGAGACCCAGTACTTC. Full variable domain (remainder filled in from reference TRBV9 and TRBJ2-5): DSGVTQTPKHLITATGQRVTLRCSPRSGDLSVYWYQQSLDQGLQFLIQYYNGEERAKGNILERFSAQQFPDLHSELNLSSLELGDSALYFCASSVVPSGGGETQYFGPGTRLLVL.

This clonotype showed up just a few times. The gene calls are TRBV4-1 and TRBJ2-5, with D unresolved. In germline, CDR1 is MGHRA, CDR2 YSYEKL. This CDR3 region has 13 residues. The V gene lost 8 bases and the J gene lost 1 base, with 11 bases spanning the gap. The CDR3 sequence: CASCRGPQETQYF. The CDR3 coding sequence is TGCGCCAGCTGCCGTGGTCCCCAAGAGACCCAGTACTTC.

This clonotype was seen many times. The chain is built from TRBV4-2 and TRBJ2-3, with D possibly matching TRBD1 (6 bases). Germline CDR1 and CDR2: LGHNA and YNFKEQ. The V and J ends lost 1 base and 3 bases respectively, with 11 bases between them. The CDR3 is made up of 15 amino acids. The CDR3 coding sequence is TGTGCCAGCAGCCAAGGGGCCCAGGGGACAGATACGCAGTATTTT. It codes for CASSQGAQGTDTQYF.

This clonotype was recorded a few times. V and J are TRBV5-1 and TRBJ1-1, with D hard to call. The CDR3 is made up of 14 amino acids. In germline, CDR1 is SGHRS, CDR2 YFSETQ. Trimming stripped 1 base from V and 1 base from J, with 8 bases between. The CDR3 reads CASSLPPPNTEAFF. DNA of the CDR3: TGCGCCAGCAGCTTGCCCCCCCCGAACACTGAAGCTTTCTTT.

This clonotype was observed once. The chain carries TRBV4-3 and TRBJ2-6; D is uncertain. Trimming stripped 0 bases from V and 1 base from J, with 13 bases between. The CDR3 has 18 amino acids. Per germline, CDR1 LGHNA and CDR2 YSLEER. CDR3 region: CASSQERPEASGANVLTF. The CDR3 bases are TGCGCCAGCAGCCAAGAAAGACCTGAGGCTTCTGGGGCCAACGTCCTGACTTTC.

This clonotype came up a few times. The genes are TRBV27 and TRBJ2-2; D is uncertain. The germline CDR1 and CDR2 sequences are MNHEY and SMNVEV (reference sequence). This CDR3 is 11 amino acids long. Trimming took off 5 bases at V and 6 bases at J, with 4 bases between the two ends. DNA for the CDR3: TGTGCCAGCAGTATGGCCGGGGAGCTGTTTTTT. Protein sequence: CASSMAGELFF.

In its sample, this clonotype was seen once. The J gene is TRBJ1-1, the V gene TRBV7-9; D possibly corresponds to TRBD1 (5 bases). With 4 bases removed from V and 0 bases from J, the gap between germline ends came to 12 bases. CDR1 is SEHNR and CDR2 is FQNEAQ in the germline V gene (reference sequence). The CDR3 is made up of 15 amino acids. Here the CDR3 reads CASSSAGRLNTEAFF. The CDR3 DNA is TGTGCCAGCAGCTCAGCGGGACGATTGAACACTGAAGCTTTCTTT.

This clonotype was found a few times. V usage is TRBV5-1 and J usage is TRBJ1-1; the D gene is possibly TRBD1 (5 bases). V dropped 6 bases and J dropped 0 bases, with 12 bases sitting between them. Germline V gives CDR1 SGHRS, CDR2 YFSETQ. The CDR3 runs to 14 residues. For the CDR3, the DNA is TGCGCCAGCACCACAGGACCCATGAACACTGAAGCTTTCTTT. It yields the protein CASTTGPMNTEAFF.

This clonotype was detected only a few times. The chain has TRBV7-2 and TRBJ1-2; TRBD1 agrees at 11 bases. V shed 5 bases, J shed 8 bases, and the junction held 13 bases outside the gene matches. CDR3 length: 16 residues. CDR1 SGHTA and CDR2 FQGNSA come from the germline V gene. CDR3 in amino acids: CASSPPGTGGSQGYTF. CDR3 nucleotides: TGTGCCAGCAGCCCACCCGGGACAGGGGGTTCTCAGGGCTACACCTTC.